This is a list of T cell receptor beta chains from one sample in a study of OX40 agonist ivuxolimab in advanced cancers. Method: immunoSEQ multiplex PCR; TCRdb's copy keeps in-frame clones and lacks some. The table lists over 100,000 clones, 75% to 95% of them singletons. The sample here was CD4+ or CD8+ T cells sorted from blood, taken in a trial of the OX40 agonist ivuxolimab. These TCRs come from an adult with an advanced solid tumor such as melanoma, head and neck, liver or kidney cancer. Each CDR3 is given with its conserved first and last residue. Fields, in order: V gene, clone size, D gene, J gene, CDR3 protein, CDR3 DNA. The D gene is left open where the match is weak. The listing skips clone size in some rows; elsewhere it reads once, few, many or a size class.

v_call: TRBV30
clone_size: NA
d_call: TRBD1
j_call: TRBJ1-5
cdr3_aa: CAWTRDRGDQPQHF
cdr3_nt: TGTGCCTGGACCAGGGACAGGGGGGATCAGCCCCAGCATTTT

v_call: TRBV19
clone_size: NA
d_call: NA
j_call: TRBJ1-2
cdr3_aa: CASSIGTELNYGYTF
cdr3_nt: TGTGCCAGTAGTATAGGGACGGAGCTTAACTATGGCTACACCTTC

v_call: TRBV5-1
clone_size: NA
d_call: TRBD2
j_call: TRBJ2-5
cdr3_aa: CASSPYSGFQETQYF
cdr3_nt: TGCGCCAGCAGTCCATATAGCGGGTTCCAAGAGACCCAGTACTTC

v_call: TRBV6-1
clone_size: NA
d_call: NA
j_call: TRBJ2-7
cdr3_aa: CASSESLDYEQYF
cdr3_nt: TGTGCCAGCAGTGAAAGCTTGGACTACGAGCAGTACTTC

v_call: TRBV4-2
clone_size: NA
d_call: TRBD2
j_call: TRBJ2-7
cdr3_aa: CASSQVITAGGIVYEQYF
cdr3_nt: TGTGCCAGCAGCCAAGTTATAACGGCGGGGGGGATAGTCTACGAGCAGTACTTC

v_call: TRBV18
clone_size: NA
d_call: NA
j_call: TRBJ2-7
cdr3_aa: CASSPEQGGTYEQYF
cdr3_nt: TGTGCCAGCTCACCCGAACAGGGGGGGACCTACGAGCAGTACTTC

v_call: TRBV18
clone_size: NA
d_call: NA
j_call: TRBJ2-5
cdr3_aa: CASSPSSGMQETQYF
cdr3_nt: TGTGCCAGCTCACCATCCAGCGGCATGCAAGAGACCCAGTACTTC

v_call: TRBV27
clone_size: NA
d_call: TRBD2
j_call: TRBJ2-7
cdr3_aa: CASSLEGLAASQQYF
cdr3_nt: TGTGCCAGCAGTTTAGAGGGACTAGCGGCCTCTCAGCAGTACTTC

v_call: TRBV4-3
clone_size: NA
d_call: TRBD1
j_call: TRBJ1-2
cdr3_aa: CASSHSDRVDYGYTF
cdr3_nt: TGCGCCAGCAGCCACTCCGACAGGGTGGACTATGGCTACACCTTC

v_call: TRBV18
clone_size: NA
d_call: NA
j_call: TRBJ1-2
cdr3_aa: CASSPSEGIYGYTF
cdr3_nt: TGTGCCAGCTCACCCTCGGAGGGGATCTATGGCTACACCTTC

v_call: TRBV28
clone_size: NA
d_call: NA
j_call: TRBJ2-7
cdr3_aa: CASSLSSGEQYF
cdr3_nt: TGTGCCAGCAGTTTATCTTCGGGCGAGCAGTACTTC

v_call: TRBV4-3
clone_size: NA
d_call: NA
j_call: TRBJ1-5
cdr3_aa: CASSQDSGDRPYSNQPQHF
cdr3_nt: TGCGCCAGCAGCCAAGACTCGGGGGACCGCCCATATAGCAATCAGCCCCAGCATTTT

v_call: TRBV7-9
clone_size: NA
d_call: NA
j_call: TRBJ2-1
cdr3_aa: CASSLAPAIHEQFF
cdr3_nt: TGTGCCAGCAGCTTAGCCCCCGCCATTCATGAGCAGTTCTTC

v_call: TRBV28
clone_size: NA
d_call: NA
j_call: TRBJ1-1
cdr3_aa: CATNDAFF
cdr3_nt: TGTGCCACAAACGATGCTTTCTTT

v_call: TRBV23-1
clone_size: NA
d_call: NA
j_call: TRBJ1-1
cdr3_aa: CASRGPKTLVNTEAFF
cdr3_nt: TGCGCCAGCAGAGGACCTAAGACGCTGGTGAACACTGAAGCTTTCTTT

v_call: TRBV27
clone_size: few
d_call: NA
j_call: TRBJ1-5
cdr3_aa: CASSLRPLNQPQHF
cdr3_nt: TGTGCCAGCAGTTTAAGACCGTTAAATCAGCCCCAGCATTTT

v_call: TRBV2
clone_size: NA
d_call: NA
j_call: TRBJ2-1
cdr3_aa: CASSAAGDGEQFF
cdr3_nt: TGTGCCAGCAGTGCGGCAGGGGACGGTGAGCAGTTCTTC

v_call: TRBV7-9
clone_size: NA
d_call: NA
j_call: TRBJ2-2
cdr3_aa: CASSLDGITGELFF
cdr3_nt: TGTGCCAGCAGCTTAGACGGAATCACCGGGGAGCTGTTTTTT

v_call: TRBV19
clone_size: NA
d_call: NA
j_call: TRBJ1-4
cdr3_aa: CASSIAGVSEKLFF
cdr3_nt: TGTGCCAGTAGTATAGCAGGGGTGAGCGAAAAACTGTTTTTT

v_call: TRBV5-8
clone_size: NA
d_call: NA
j_call: TRBJ2-3
cdr3_aa: CASRYGLDTQYF
cdr3_nt: TGTGCCAGCAGATACGGACTTGATACGCAGTATTTT

v_call: TRBV5-8
clone_size: NA
d_call: NA
j_call: TRBJ2-5
cdr3_aa: CASSFVGSETQYF
cdr3_nt: TGTGCCAGCAGCTTTGTGGGGTCAGAGACCCAGTACTTC

v_call: TRBV6-5
clone_size: NA
d_call: NA
j_call: TRBJ1-2
cdr3_aa: CASRDEGGNYGYTF
cdr3_nt: TGTGCCAGCAGGGACGAGGGGGGGAATTATGGCTACACCTTC

v_call: TRBV28
clone_size: NA
d_call: TRBD1
j_call: TRBJ2-7
cdr3_aa: CASIGPDRGAYEQYF
cdr3_nt: TGTGCCAGCATTGGACCGGACAGGGGAGCCTACGAGCAGTACTTC

v_call: TRBV28
clone_size: once
d_call: TRBD1
j_call: TRBJ2-4
cdr3_aa: CASSRTGELKYF
cdr3_nt: TGTGCCAGCAGCCGAACAGGGGAACTAAAGTACTTC

v_call: TRBV27
clone_size: NA
d_call: NA
j_call: TRBJ1-1
cdr3_aa: CASSPWGQGGLAFF
cdr3_nt: TGTGCCAGCAGTCCTTGGGGCCAGGGTGGGTTAGCTTTCTTT

v_call: TRBV27
clone_size: NA
d_call: TRBD1
j_call: TRBJ1-4
cdr3_aa: CASSLFGRGEKLFF
cdr3_nt: TGTGCCAGCAGTTTATTCGGCAGGGGGGAAAAACTGTTTTTT

v_call: TRBV28
clone_size: once
d_call: NA
j_call: TRBJ1-5
cdr3_aa: CASSLGGKPQHF
cdr3_nt: TGTGCCAGCAGTTTAGGTGGGAAGCCCCAGCATTTT

v_call: TRBV27
clone_size: NA
d_call: TRBD2
j_call: TRBJ2-5
cdr3_aa: CASSPRPGGETQYF
cdr3_nt: TGTGCCAGCAGTCCCCGGCCGGGGGGAGAGACCCAGTACTTC

v_call: TRBV7-3
clone_size: once
d_call: NA
j_call: TRBJ2-1
cdr3_aa: CASSPPGTPYNEQFF
cdr3_nt: TGTGCCAGCAGCCCTCCGGGAACCCCATACAATGAGCAGTTCTTC

v_call: TRBV21-1
clone_size: NA
d_call: NA
j_call: TRBJ1-2
cdr3_aa: CASSALDRTSYGYTF
cdr3_nt: TGTGCCAGCAGCGCCCTGGACAGAACCTCCTATGGCTACACCTTC

v_call: TRBV27
clone_size: NA
d_call: NA
j_call: TRBJ2-7
cdr3_aa: CASHFIYPGAQWHEQYF
cdr3_nt: TGTGCCAGCCACTTTATTTACCCTGGGGCTCAGTGGCACGAGCAGTACTTC

v_call: TRBV18
clone_size: NA
d_call: TRBD1
j_call: TRBJ2-1
cdr3_aa: CASSALQGPSGNEQFF
cdr3_nt: TGTGCCAGCTCAGCCCTACAGGGGCCCTCGGGCAATGAGCAGTTCTTC

v_call: TRBV28
clone_size: once
d_call: TRBD1
j_call: TRBJ2-1
cdr3_aa: CASPPREGGSYEQFF
cdr3_nt: TGTGCCAGCCCCCCCCGTGAAGGGGGCAGCTATGAGCAGTTCTTC

v_call: TRBV7-3
clone_size: NA
d_call: NA
j_call: TRBJ2-5
cdr3_aa: CASSSGGPETQYF
cdr3_nt: TGTGCCAGCAGTAGTGGGGGGCCCGAGACCCAGTACTTC

v_call: TRBV6-5
clone_size: NA
d_call: NA
j_call: TRBJ2-3
cdr3_aa: CASSTYPTDTQYF
cdr3_nt: TGTGCCAGCAGTACCTACCCCACAGATACGCAGTATTTT

v_call: TRBV11-2
clone_size: NA
d_call: TRBD1
j_call: TRBJ2-1
cdr3_aa: CASSSDRVDEQFF
cdr3_nt: TGTGCCAGCAGTTCTGACAGGGTTGATGAGCAGTTCTTC